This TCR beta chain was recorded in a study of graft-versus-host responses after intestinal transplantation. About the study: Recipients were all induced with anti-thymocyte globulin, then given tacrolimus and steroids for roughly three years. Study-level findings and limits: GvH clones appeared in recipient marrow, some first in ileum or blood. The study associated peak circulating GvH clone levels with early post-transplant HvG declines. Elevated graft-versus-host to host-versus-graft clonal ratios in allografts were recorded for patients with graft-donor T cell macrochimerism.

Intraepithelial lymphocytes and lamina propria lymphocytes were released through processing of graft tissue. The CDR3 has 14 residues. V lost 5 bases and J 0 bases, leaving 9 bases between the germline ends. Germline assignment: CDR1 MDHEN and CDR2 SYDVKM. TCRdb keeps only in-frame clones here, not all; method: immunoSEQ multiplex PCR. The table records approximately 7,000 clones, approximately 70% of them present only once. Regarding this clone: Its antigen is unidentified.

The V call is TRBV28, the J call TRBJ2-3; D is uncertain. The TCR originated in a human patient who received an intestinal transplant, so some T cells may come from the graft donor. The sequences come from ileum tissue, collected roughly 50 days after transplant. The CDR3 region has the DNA TGTGCCAGCAGTCTACGTACTAGCACAGATACGCAGTATTTT. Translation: CASSLRTSTDTQYF. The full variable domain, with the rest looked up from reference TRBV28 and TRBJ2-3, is DVKVTQSSRYLVKRTGEKVFLECVQDMDHENMFWYRQDPGLGLRLIYFSYDVKMKEKGDIPEGYSVSREKKERFSLILESASTNQTSMYLCASSLRTSTDTQYFGPGTRLTVL.